A single sample gave rise to the 11 T cell receptor beta chains below, sequenced in a study of cytomegalovirus exposure and HLA in healthy donors. The PCR ran on 60 Vbeta and 13 Jbeta primers. Repertoires were generated with immunoSEQ multiplex PCR, while TCRdb's copy carries only in-frame clones and drops some. Of over 150,000 clones listed, under 85% are singletons. Sequenced material: PBMCs. Receptor source: a man aged 18 to 30 in good health and CMV-seronegative.

The genes are TRBV7-9 and TRBJ1-2, with 8 positions matching TRBD1. CDR1 is SEHNR and CDR2 is FQNEAQ in the germline V gene (reference sequence). V lost 4 bases, J lost 2 bases, and 3 bases stayed unmatched. The CDR3 has 14 amino acids. In DNA form, the CDR3 reads TGTGCCAGCAGCTCCGGGACAGGCAACTATGGCTACACCTTC. Translation: CASSSGTGNYGYTF.

The V call is TRBV5-3, the J call TRBJ2-3, with unresolved D. TRBV5-3 is labeled an ORF, and its function is uncertain. The CDR3 runs to 11 residues. CDR3: CDSSGTDTQYF. The CDR3 bases are TGTGATAGCAGCGGCACAGATACGCAGTATTTT.

This chain connects TRBV7-2 to TRBJ2-2; tentatively, D is TRBD2 (7 bases). This CDR3 contains 18 residues. The germline gives CDR1 SGHTA, CDR2 FQGNSA. V was trimmed by 1 base and J by 2 bases, leaving 17 bases between them. The CDR3: CASSLVGGGTINTGELFF. CDR3 nucleotides: TGTGCCAGCAGCTTAGTAGGGGGGGGGACTATCAACACCGGGGAGCTGTTTTTT.

The CDR3 bases are TGTGCCAGCAGACAGGGGGAGTGGATCTATGGCTACACCTTC. Amino acid sequence: CASRQGEWIYGYTF. This chain connects TRBV28 to TRBJ1-2; 8 bases are a match to TRBD1. CDR3 length: 14 residues. Germline trimming cut 6 bases from V and 4 bases from J; bases unmatched to any gene: 7. Germline assignment: CDR1 MDHEN and CDR2 SYDVKM.

This chain links TRBV5-1 with TRBJ2-3; 9 bases align to TRBD2. Trimming took 0 bases from V and 4 from J; bases not matched to a gene: 6. The CDR3 is 16 amino acids. Germline V lookup: CDR1 SGHRS, CDR2 YFSETQ. This CDR3 is CASSLGGLAPPDTQYF. The CDR3 region has the DNA TGCGCCAGCAGCTTGGGGGGACTAGCCCCCCCAGATACGCAGTATTTT.

This chain uses TRBV6-4 with TRBJ1-1; 7 bases are shared with TRBD1. V dropped 4 bases and J dropped 11; count of bases not matched to a gene: 10. From germline, CDR1 is MRHNA and CDR2 SNTAGT. The CDR3 covers 13 residues. The CDR3 spells CASSATRGMGAFF. CDR3 in DNA: TGTGCCAGCAGTGCGACCAGGGGGATGGGGGCTTTCTTT.

This clone is a singleton in its sample. The chain links TRBV9 to TRBJ1-1, with a tentative D call TRBD1 (6 bases). The V end was cut by 3 bases, the J end by 1 base, with 10 bases between. The CDR3 is 14 residues long. The germline V gene has CDR1 SGDLS and CDR2 YYNGEE. The CDR3 bases are TGTGCCAGCAGCGCATGGGGACAGAACACTGAAGCTTTCTTT. Translated, it gives CASSAWGQNTEAFF.

The chain carries TRBV7-9 and TRBJ2-1; tentatively, D is TRBD1 (6 bases). Germline V gene data show CDR1 as SEHNR and CDR2 as FQNEAQ (reference sequence). V lost 0 bases and J lost 10, with 10 bases in between. This CDR3 is built from 13 residues. The CDR3 is CASSLAVGAEQFF. Here the CDR3 DNA reads TGTGCCAGCAGCTTAGCCGTGGGGGCCGAGCAGTTCTTC.

The rearrangement joins TRBV7-6 to TRBJ2-1, with 11 bases fitting TRBD2. From germline, CDR1 is SGHVS and CDR2 FNYEAQ. The CDR3 totals 17 residues. V gave up 2 bases and J gave up 4 bases; unmatched junction bases: 7. For the CDR3, the DNA is TGTGCCAGCAGCTTAATGGATCTAGCGGGGGGTTACAATGAGCAGTTCTTC. Amino acids: CASSLMDLAGGYNEQFF.

The chain carries TRBV9 and TRBJ2-3; 15 bases line up with TRBD2. This CDR3 has 16 amino acids. Germline CDR1 SGDLS, CDR2 YYNGEE. V lost 0 bases to trimming and J lost 8 bases; unmatched junction nucleotides: 4. This CDR3 is CASSVGTSGGVGTQYF. The CDR3 DNA reads TGTGCCAGCAGCGTAGGGACTAGCGGGGGGGTGGGTACGCAGTATTTT. Supplemented by reference TRBV9 and TRBJ2-3, the full variable domain reads DSGVTQTPKHLITATGQRVTLRCSPRSGDLSVYWYQQSLDQGLQFLIQYYNGEERAKGNILERFSAQQFPDLHSELNLSSLELGDSALYFCASSVGTSGGVGTQYFGPGTRLTVL.

V gene TRBV13 combines with J gene TRBJ2-7; D gene unclear. There are 14 residues in the CDR3. Germline CDR1 reads PRHDT; CDR2 reads FYEKMQ (reference sequence). Trimming took off 5 bases at V and 1 base at J, with 12 bases between the two ends. DNA for the CDR3: TGTGCCAGCAGCCCCGGGTCCGGGTCCTACGAGCAGTACGTC. As protein: CASSPGSGSYEQYV.